This TCR beta chain comes out of a study of T cells in Graves' hyperthyroidism and ophthalmopathy. Germline loops: CDR1 SEHNR, CDR2 FQNEAQ (reference sequence). V was trimmed by 6 bases and J by 1 base, leaving 15 bases between them. The CDR3 covers 15 residues. Comments on this clonotype: Antigen: not known.

PBMCs were derived from 7.5 to 10 ml fresh peripheral blood. Study-wide results and limits: A 13 V-J signature model discriminated ophthalmopathy versus stable hyperthyroidism.

From RNA transcripts, TCR beta CDR3 regions were amplified. Primed by the HTBI set, a first-round RT-PCR was run on the TCR CDR3. TCRdb independently ran MiXCR on the multiplex PCR reads; one entry per CDR3 protein. The repertoire consists of 480,000 or so distinct CDR3 sequences, with approximately 14% occurring once and the leading ten covering 17%. The sequencing sample was made of blood. The source of this sequence is a woman aged 18-35 years with Graves' hyperthyroidism. The V call is TRBV7-9, the J call TRBJ2-5, with a weak D call TRBD2 (6 bases). The CDR3 spells CASREPGLLQETQYF. In nucleotides, the CDR3 is TGTGCCAGCAGGGAACCGGGACTCCTCCAAGAGACCCAGTACTTC.